This T cell receptor beta chain was sequenced in a study of Tregs in tolerant kidney transplant recipients (dated by TCRdb to between 2018 and 2021). Study-level background: Before combined kidney and bone marrow transplantation, this study identified donor-specific regulatory T cells using TCRbeta sequencing and then followed those same cells after transplant. General conclusions and limits of the study: Expanding Tregs with activated donor B cells appeared to identify the most biologically relevant and donor-specific TCRbeta repertoire. Donor-specific Treg expansion exceeded global Treg expansion in tolerant patients, suggesting antigen-driven rather than nonspecific expansion. Biological reproducibility was not examined directly, but technical replication error appeared to be minimal. For some patients the PCR primers changed over time, which made it impossible to compare the samples from those patients at the nucleotide level. The study was limited by small patient numbers, and the findings need validation in larger populations and under other immunosuppression protocols.

Read against the paper, the sample's time point label means: 6 months after combined kidney and bone marrow transplant. Related donors were used in the transplants with nonmyeloablative bone marrow transplantation, and mixed chimerism was transient in the human trials. Thawed PBMCs were FACS-sorted into unstimulated Tregs (CD4+CD25+CD127-), CD4+ non-Tregs (CD4+CD25-), CD4 cells and CD8 cells. The patients were several recipients of combined kidney and bone marrow transplants from the ITN036ST trial, and samples were available only for these trial subjects. Healthy control blood was processed to PBMCs by Ficoll density gradient and cryopreserved, and patient PBMCs were collected before and after transplant. Based on the germline V gene, the CDR1 and CDR2 sequences are SGHRS and YFSETQ. Reading from cysteine to phenylalanine, the CDR3 counts 16 amino acids. Solely the CDR3 DNA is kept, with 48 bases framed from the first base. From V the trimming removes 4 bases and from J it removes 3 bases, while the gene matches leave 8 bases of the junction unaccounted for.

About this clone: Its antigen has not been determined. Base qualities were left out, and no much larger clone turns up one base away.

Genomic DNA was extracted from sorted cells with the QIAGEN DNeasy Blood and Tissue Kit for TCRbeta CDR3 sequencing. High-throughput TCRbeta CDR3 sequencing was carried out commercially through immunoSEQ, with PCR amplification with bias correction and internal controls included. The study's own analysis went as follows. Unique productive TCRbeta sequences were defined by CDR3 nucleotide sequence where primers matched, otherwise by CDR3 amino acid sequence with Vbeta and Jbeta genes. Sorting error was corrected by removing sequences shared between sorted populations at a frequency ratio of 2:1 or less, and the remaining shared sequences were assigned to the higher population. Sequences were defined as donor-reactive when expanded at least 5-fold in CFSE-low cells versus unstimulated cells and present at a frequency of at least 0.01% in CFSE-low cells. Repertoire divergence was quantified by Jensen-Shannon divergence using the top 100 TCRbeta sequences ranked by frequency. For any sample with multiple sequencing runs, sorting error was corrected in each run separately before the runs were pooled. In its TCRdb copy, this immuneACCESS table keeps in-frame sequences only and misses some clones. Where compared with another copy, unresolved V genes explain less than half of these, and the others have no known cause. V, J and clone size are those of that table, while D and trimming were read from the DNA. The sample records approximately 60,000 clones, about 90% of which are singletons. The top ten hold 3.8% of the sample.

The TCR sequence derives from a human patient who received a combined kidney and bone marrow transplant. After a transplant, not all T cells may be the patient's own; some may come from the graft donor. The sequenced sample was CD4+ T cells from blood (PBMCs), obtained 6 months after the transplant. The chain employs TRBV5-1 and TRBJ2-5; TRBD2 fits 11 bases in the junction. The DNA sequence is TGCGCCAGCAGCCGAACTAGCGGGAGTTTAGAAGAGACCCAGTACTTC. This codes for CASSRTSGSLEETQYF.